This T cell receptor beta chain was found in a study of cytomegalovirus exposure and HLA in healthy donors. PCR primers comprised 60 Vbeta and 13 Jbeta primers. Method: immunoSEQ multiplex PCR; TCRdb's copy keeps in-frame clones and lacks some. The repertoire holds around 120,000 clones, with 70% to 80% as singletons. This CDR3 has 11 residues. V lost 3 bases and J 5 bases, leaving 4 bases between the germline ends. In germline, CDR1 is MNHNS, CDR2 SASEGT. Findings and caveats of the study: Accurate predictions that matched the HLA-A and HLA-B alleles of most subjects were reportedly made from TCR beta sequences. Trimming of TCR beta V- and J-genes showed a link, identified in a later analysis, to a missense DCLRE1C variant.

Donors likely had unrecorded immune exposures despite being nominally healthy when sampled. Comment on this clone: The antigen is not known.

Sequenced material: PBMCs. V gene TRBV6-1 combines with J gene TRBJ1-1, with unresolved D. The origin of this receptor is a woman aged 45 to 65 in good health and CMV-seronegative. The CDR3 spells CASSDLTEAFF. The CDR3 DNA reads TGTGCCAGCAGTGATTTAACTGAAGCTTTCTTT.